A single sample is the source of the 27 T cell receptor beta chains below, sequenced in a study of identical twins (dated by TCRdb to 2016 to 2017). Libraries were made using 5' RACE. TCRdb lists the instrument as Illumina HiSeq 2000. The raw public data were reprocessed by TCRdb itself: fastp quality trimming at Q25, MiXCR clonotype calling, in-frame beta chains only. Identical CDR3 proteins give one entry, which carries the most common genes and DNA. The sample table records about 810,000 distinct CDR3 sequences; 12% of these occur just once. Roughly 1.6% of the sample is held by the ten biggest clonotypes. The sample was also linked to a second study, of yellow fever vaccine responses in identical twins.

The sequencing input was PBMCs. The receptor source for this set is a woman younger than 30 in good health.

This clonotype was counted between two and nine times. V gene TRBV10-3 combines with J gene TRBJ2-1, with 8 bases fitting TRBD2. Germline lookup yields CDR1 ENHRY and CDR2 SYGVKD. The CDR3 runs to 13 residues. V shed 8 bases, J shed 10 bases, and the junction held 10 bases outside the gene matches. CDR3: CAIAGLDSGEQFF. CDR3 nucleotides: TGTGCCATCGCGGGACTAGATTCAGGAGAGCAGTTCTTC.

The chain has TRBV24-1 and TRBJ2-1, with D maybe TRBD1 (5 bases). The CDR3 covers 18 residues. The V gene lost 4 bases and the J gene lost 3 bases, with 21 bases spanning the gap. CDR1 KGHDR and CDR2 SFDVKD come from the germline V gene. The CDR3 protein is CATSESKTEAGIYNEQFF. Here the CDR3 DNA reads TGTGCCACCAGTGAAAGCAAGACAGAGGCTGGGATCTACAATGAGCAGTTCTTC.

In this sample, this clonotype turned up a few times. The chain recombines TRBV11-3 with TRBJ2-5; possible D gene TRBD1, 5 bases. V shed 3 bases and J shed 4 bases, with 12 bases lying between them. The CDR3 loop spans 14 amino acids. The germline CDR1 and CDR2 sequences are SGHNT and YENEEA. CDR3 loop: CASSLAGMVETQYF. The CDR3 bases are TGTGCCAGCAGCTTGGCAGGGATGGTAGAGACCCAGTACTTC.

The rearrangement uses TRBV15 and TRBJ2-2, with D perhaps matching TRBD2 (6 bases). This CDR3 region has 14 residues. Germline CDR1 is LNHNV and CDR2 is YYDKDF (reference sequence). With 9 bases removed from V and 6 bases from J, the gap between germline ends came to 17 bases. CDR3 residues: CATTAGTGSGELFF. The DNA of the CDR3 is TGTGCCACTACGGCGGGGACTGGGTCCGGGGAGCTGTTTTTT.

This clonotype was seen only a few times. The rearrangement uses TRBV29-1 and TRBJ2-1; D is undetermined. V lost 4 bases, J lost 7 bases, and 11 bases lay in between. The CDR3 runs to 12 residues. CDR1 is SQVTM, CDR2 ANQGSEA, per germline. The CDR3 loop is CSVVVARNEQFF. As DNA, the CDR3 is TGCAGCGTTGTAGTGGCCAGGAATGAGCAGTTCTTC.

The V call is TRBV13, the J call TRBJ2-2; TRBD1 agrees at 9 bases. V trimming: 5 bases; J trimming: 5 bases; junction bases outside the gene matches: 18. The CDR3 is made up of 19 amino acids. Germline values: CDR1 PRHDT, CDR2 FYEKMQ (reference sequence). The CDR3 DNA is TGTGCCAGCAGCCAAACCAGGGACAGGGATTTATTTGGGACCGGGGAGCTGTTTTTT. Its translation is CASSQTRDRDLFGTGELFF.

The table lists this clonotype with a few counts. V usage is TRBV20-1 and J usage is TRBJ1-3; 9 nucleotides match TRBD1. The CDR3 runs to 14 residues. Germline lookup yields CDR1 DFQATT and CDR2 SNEGSKA (reference sequence). V lost 6 bases, J lost 0 bases, and 3 bases stayed unmatched. The CDR3 DNA is TGCAGTGCGCAACAGGGGGCCTCTGGAAACACCATATATTTT. It is translated as CSAQQGASGNTIYF.

This clonotype occurred a few times. The V and J genes are TRBV20-1 and TRBJ2-1, with 11 positions matching TRBD2. Looked up from germline, CDR1 is DFQATT and CDR2 is SNEGSKA (reference sequence). The junction had 1 base not matched to a gene; V was cut back by 3 bases and J by 3 bases. There are 14 residues in the CDR3. CDR3 region: CSARTSGIYNEQFF. Written as DNA, the CDR3 is TGCAGTGCTAGGACTAGCGGGATCTACAATGAGCAGTTCTTC.

This clonotype was recorded at least ten times. CDR3 protein: CASSQDLIGGRYNEQFF. In DNA form, the CDR3 reads TGTGCCAGCAGCCAAGATCTAATAGGGGGCCGGTACAATGAGCAGTTCTTC. V gene TRBV14 combines with J gene TRBJ2-1, with 7 positions matching TRBD1. In germline, CDR1 is SGHDN, CDR2 FVKESK. The V segment lost 0 bases and the J segment 4 bases; nucleotides outside the gene matches: 9. This CDR3 is built from 17 residues. The entire variable domain, with the rest obtained from reference TRBV14 and TRBJ2-1, is as follows: EAGVTQFPSHSVIEKGQTVTLRCDPISGHDNLYWYRRVMGKEIKFLLHFVKESKQDESGMPNNRFLAERTGGTYSTLKVQPAELEDSGVYFCASSQDLIGGRYNEQFFGPGTRLTVL.

The genes are TRBV7-6 and TRBJ2-1; D is possibly TRBD2 (6 bases). The germline V and J ends were trimmed by 2 bases and 6 bases, with 11 bases remaining between them. This CDR3 has 14 residues. Germline assignment: CDR1 SGHVS and CDR2 FNYEAQ. CDR3 nucleotides: TGTGCCAGCAGCTTAATCGGGACTTTCAATGAGCAGTTCTTC. This sequence encodes CASSLIGTFNEQFF.

The chain joins TRBV10-2 to TRBJ2-1; 8 nucleotides align to TRBD1. The V segment lost 7 bases and the J segment 2 bases; nucleotides outside the gene matches: 16. CDR1 and CDR2 from the germline V gene are WSHSY and SAAADI. The CDR3 covers 18 residues. This chain's CDR3 is CASIIRDRNPNAYNEQFF. The CDR3 coding sequence is TGCGCCAGCATTATCCGGGACAGGAACCCCAACGCCTACAATGAGCAGTTCTTC.

This clonotype was seen many times. The V call is TRBV2, the J call TRBJ2-1, with 7 nucleotides matching TRBD2. The CDR3 spans 15 residues. After removal of 6 bases from V and 0 bases from J, the junction contained 5 bases not matched to a gene. Germline lookup yields CDR1 SNHLY and CDR2 FYNNEI. The DNA for the CDR3 is TGTGCCAGCAGCGGTCTAGCGGCCTCCTACAATGAGCAGTTCTTC. Protein sequence: CASSGLAASYNEQFF.

This clonotype was counted between two and nine times. The V call is TRBV9, the J call TRBJ1-1; TRBD1 aligns across 12 bases. CDR1 and CDR2 (germline): SGDLS, YYNGEE. V was pared by 3 bases and J by 11 bases, with 14 bases of the junction left unmatched. The CDR3 runs to 16 residues. This CDR3 is CASSAGFPGQGAVAFF. CDR3 sequence (DNA): TGTGCCAGCAGCGCGGGGTTTCCGGGACAGGGGGCTGTTGCTTTCTTT.

The chain couples TRBV28 to TRBJ2-7; 9 nucleotides align to TRBD2. This CDR3 is built from 15 residues. CDR1 and CDR2 (germline): MDHEN, SYDVKM. V shed 2 bases, J shed 12 bases, and the junction held 14 bases outside the gene matches. CDR3 bases: TGTGCCAGCAGTTTAGGCGCTAGCGGGATAAGACGGGCGTACTTC. Amino acid sequence: CASSLGASGIRRAYF.

This rearrangement joins TRBV5-1 to TRBJ2-3; TRBD2 might be the D (5 bases). The V and J ends lost 3 bases and 0 bases respectively, with 8 bases between them. Germline V gene lookup returns CDR1 SGHRS and CDR2 YFSETQ. This CDR3 is 14 amino acids long. CDR3 protein: CASSWRTSTDTQYF. DNA for the CDR3: TGCGCCAGCAGCTGGAGGACTAGCACAGATACGCAGTATTTT.

Ten or more counts support this clonotype. The V gene is TRBV12-3 or TRBV12-4, the J gene TRBJ2-1; TRBD2 aligns across 8 bases. This CDR3 contains 16 residues. The V gene end was trimmed by 5 bases and the J gene end by 4 bases; junction bases not matched to a gene: 10. CDR3 loop: CASSPAASGPYNEQFF. The CDR3 region has the DNA TGTGCCAGCAGTCCAGCGGCTAGCGGGCCGTACAATGAGCAGTTCTTC.

This clonotype was counted a few times. The V and J genes are TRBV20-1 and TRBJ1-6; 8 bases are shared with TRBD1. The V segment lost 1 base and the J segment 7 bases; nucleotides outside the gene matches: 0. This CDR3 is built from 13 residues. Germline V lookup: CDR1 DFQATT, CDR2 SNEGSKA (reference sequence). The CDR3 reads CSARGQGNSPLHF. The CDR3 region has the DNA TGCAGTGCTAGAGGACAGGGGAATTCACCCCTCCACTTT.

The V and J genes are TRBV29-1 and TRBJ1-3, with a weak D call TRBD1 (5 bases). Deletions cut 3 bases from V and 3 bases from J, with 9 bases between. The CDR3 is made up of 13 amino acids. Looked up from germline, CDR1 is SQVTM and CDR2 is ANQGSEA. This CDR3 is CSVEGTDGNTIYF. In nucleotides, the CDR3 is TGCAGCGTTGAGGGGACGGATGGAAACACCATATATTTT.

At least ten counts were recorded for this clonotype. This chain joins TRBV27 and TRBJ2-3; no clear D gene. The CDR3 has 14 residues. V was trimmed by 6 bases and J by 0 bases, leaving 10 bases between them. Germline CDR1 MNHEY, CDR2 SMNVEV (reference sequence). CDR3 residues: CASSDQDSTDTQYF. CDR3 sequence (DNA): TGTGCCAGCAGCGATCAGGATAGCACAGATACGCAGTATTTT.

This clonotype was seen a few times. The V and J genes are TRBV4-1 and TRBJ1-2, with TRBD1 matching over 7 bases. CDR1 is MGHRA and CDR2 is YSYEKL in the germline V gene. After removal of 3 bases from V and 1 base from J, the junction contained 5 bases not matched to a gene. The CDR3 extends over 15 amino acids. For the CDR3, the DNA is TGCGCCAGCAGCCAGGACCACAGGGGTAACTATGGCTACACCTTC. Translation: CASSQDHRGNYGYTF.

This clonotype was seen at least ten times. Sequence at one end of the junction differs from germline and may be a read error. The V call is TRBV10-3, the J call TRBJ2-7; 11 nucleotides align to TRBD2. The CDR3 covers 14 residues. The germline V gene has CDR1 ENHRY and CDR2 SYGVKD. CDR3 region: CAIGEGTSGYEQYF. In DNA form, the CDR3 reads TGTGCCATCGGTGAAGGGACTAGCGGCTACGAGCAGTACTTC.

This clonotype was recorded a few times. The chain is built from TRBV6-2 or TRBV6-3 and TRBJ1-2; 7 nucleotides line up with TRBD1. Germline loops: CDR1 MNHEY, CDR2 SVGEGT. With V trimmed by 7 bases and J by 2 bases, 10 bases remained unmatched. The CDR3 covers 15 residues. CDR3 nucleotides: TGTGCCAGCACCAGGACGGGGGGACAGAACTATGGCTACACCTTC. Protein product: CASTRTGGQNYGYTF.

A few counts support this clonotype. The J gene is TRBJ2-3, the V gene TRBV10-3, with D uncertain. V gave up 5 bases and J gave up 2 bases, with 5 bases separating them. The germline V gene encodes CDR1 ENHRY and CDR2 SYGVKD. The CDR3 runs 12 residues. The CDR3 sequence: CAISSTTDTQYF. In nucleotides, the CDR3 is TGTGCCATCAGTTCCACCACAGATACGCAGTATTTT.

The chain employs TRBV21-1 and TRBJ2-5; the DNA was not used to check the table's D call, TRBD2. TRBV21-1 is annotated as a pseudogene. The CDR3 covers 18 residues. The CDR3 DNA follows: TGTGCCAGCAGCAAAGTTCTGGTAGGGCAGTCTCAACAAGGGACCCAGTACTTC. This translates into CASSKVLVGQSQQGTQYF.

The chain couples TRBV7-6 to TRBJ2-2; D assignment may be TRBD1 or TRBD2 (5 bases each). Deletions cut 5 bases from V and 6 bases from J, with 19 bases between. Germline-derived CDR1 and CDR2 are SGHVS and FNYEAQ. CDR3 length equals 16 residues. The DNA for the CDR3 is TGTGCCAGCAGCCCTACGACAGCGGCTTACGCCGGGGAGCTGTTTTTT. Protein sequence: CASSPTTAAYAGELFF.

The CDR3 sequence: CASSPTVRLAGYNEQFF. The CDR3 nucleotides are TGTGCCAGCTCACCCACCGTGAGACTAGCGGGTTACAATGAGCAGTTCTTC. The chain uses TRBV18 and TRBJ2-1, with 10 bases identical to TRBD2. This CDR3 comprises 17 residues. V shed 3 bases, J shed 4 bases, and the junction held 9 bases outside the gene matches. The V gene's germline CDR1 is KGHSH and CDR2 LQKENI. Full variable domain (missing parts from reference TRBV18 and TRBJ2-1): NAGVMQNPRHLVRRRGQEARLRCSPMKGHSHVYWYRQLPEEGLKFMVYLQKENIIDESGMPKERFSAEFPKEGPSILRIQQVVRGDSAAYFCASSPTVRLAGYNEQFFGPGTRLTVL.

This clonotype was recorded a few times. The rearrangement links TRBV12-3 or TRBV12-4 to TRBJ2-7, with unresolved D. V gave up 8 bases and J gave up 2 bases, with 13 bases separating them. The CDR3 covers 13 residues. The CDR3 nucleotides are TGTGCCAGCGGGATAAGGCAGGCCTACGAGCAGTACTTC. Its protein product is CASGIRQAYEQYF.